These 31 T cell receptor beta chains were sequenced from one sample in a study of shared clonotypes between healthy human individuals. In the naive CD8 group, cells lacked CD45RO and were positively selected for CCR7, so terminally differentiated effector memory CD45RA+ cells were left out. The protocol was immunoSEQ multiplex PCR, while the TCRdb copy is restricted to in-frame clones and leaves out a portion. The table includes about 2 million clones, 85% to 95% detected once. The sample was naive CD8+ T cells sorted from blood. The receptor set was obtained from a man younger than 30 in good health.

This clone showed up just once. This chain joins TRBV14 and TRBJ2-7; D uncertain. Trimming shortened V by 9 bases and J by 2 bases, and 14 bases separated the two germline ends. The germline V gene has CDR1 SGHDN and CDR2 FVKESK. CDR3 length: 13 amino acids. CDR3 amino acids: CASRSDGTYEQYF. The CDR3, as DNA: TGTGCCAGTCGTTCGGACGGAACCTACGAGCAGTACTTC.

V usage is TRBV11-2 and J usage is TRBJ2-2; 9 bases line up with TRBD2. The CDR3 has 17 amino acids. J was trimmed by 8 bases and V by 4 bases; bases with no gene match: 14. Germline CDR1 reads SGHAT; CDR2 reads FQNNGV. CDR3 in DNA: TGTGCCAGCAGCTCGCCCGCGGGCGGGGGGGCCTCTGGGGAGCTGTTTTTT. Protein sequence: CASSSPAGGGASGELFF.

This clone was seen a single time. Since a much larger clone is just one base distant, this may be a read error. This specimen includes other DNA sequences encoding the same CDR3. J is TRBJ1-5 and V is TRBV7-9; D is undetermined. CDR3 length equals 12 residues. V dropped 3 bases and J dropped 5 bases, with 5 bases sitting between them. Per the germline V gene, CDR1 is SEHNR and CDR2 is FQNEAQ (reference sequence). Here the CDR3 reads CASSFGDQPQHF. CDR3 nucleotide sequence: TGTGCCAGCAGCTTTGGGGATCAGCCCCAGCATTTT.

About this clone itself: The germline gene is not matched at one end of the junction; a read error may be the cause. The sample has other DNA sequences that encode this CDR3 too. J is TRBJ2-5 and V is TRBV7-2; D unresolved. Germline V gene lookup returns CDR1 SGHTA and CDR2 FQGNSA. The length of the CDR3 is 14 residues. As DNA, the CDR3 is TGTGCCAGCAGTTTAGCTGGCGTGGGGGAGACCCAGTACTTC. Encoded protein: CASSLAGVGETQYF. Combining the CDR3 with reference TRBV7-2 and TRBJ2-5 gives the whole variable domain GAGVSQSPSNKVTEKGKDVELRCDPISGHTALYWYRQSLGQGLEFLIYFQGNSAPDKSGLPSDRFSAERTGGSVSTLTIQRTQQEDSAVYLCASSLAGVGETQYFGPGTRLLVL.

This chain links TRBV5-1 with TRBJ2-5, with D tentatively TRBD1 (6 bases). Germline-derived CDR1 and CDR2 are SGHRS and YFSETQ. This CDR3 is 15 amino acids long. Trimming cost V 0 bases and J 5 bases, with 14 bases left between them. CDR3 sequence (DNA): TGCGCCAGCAGCTTGGAACAGGGCGAGGTCGAGACCCAGTACTTC. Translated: CASSLEQGEVETQYF. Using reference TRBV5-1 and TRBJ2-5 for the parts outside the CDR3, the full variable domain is KAGVTQTPRYLIKTRGQQVTLSCSPISGHRSVSWYQQTPGQGLQFLFEYFSETQRNKGNFPGRFSGRQFSNSRSEMNVSTLELGDSALYLCASSLEQGEVETQYFGPGTRLLVL.

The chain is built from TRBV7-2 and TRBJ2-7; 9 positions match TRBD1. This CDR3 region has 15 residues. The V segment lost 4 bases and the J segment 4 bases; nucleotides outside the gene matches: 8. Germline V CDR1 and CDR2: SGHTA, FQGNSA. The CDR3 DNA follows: TGTGCCAGCAGCTGGGACAGGGATTCAACGTACGAGCAGTACTTC. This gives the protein CASSWDRDSTYEQYF.

The CDR3 protein is CASSPRGLAPSSYNEQFF. CDR3 in DNA: TGCGCCAGCAGCCCGAGAGGACTAGCGCCGAGCTCCTACAATGAGCAGTTCTTC. This sequence joins TRBV4-3 and TRBJ2-1; 9 nucleotides match TRBD2. The CDR3 has 18 amino acids. V lost 4 bases to trimming and J lost 0 bases; unmatched junction nucleotides: 10. The germline CDR1 and CDR2 sequences are LGHNA and YSLEER.

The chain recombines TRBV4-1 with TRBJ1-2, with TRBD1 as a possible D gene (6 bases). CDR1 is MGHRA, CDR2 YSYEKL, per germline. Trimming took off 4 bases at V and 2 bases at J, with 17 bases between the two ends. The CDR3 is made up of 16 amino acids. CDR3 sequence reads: CASSLIVTGINYGYTF. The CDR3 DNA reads TGCGCCAGCAGCCTAATCGTGACAGGAATAAACTATGGCTACACCTTC.

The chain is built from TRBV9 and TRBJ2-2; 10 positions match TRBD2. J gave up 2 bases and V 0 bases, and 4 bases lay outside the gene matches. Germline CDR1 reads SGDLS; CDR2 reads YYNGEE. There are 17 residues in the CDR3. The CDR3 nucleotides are TGTGCCAGCAGCGTAGGGCTAGCGGGGGTAAACACCGGGGAGCTGTTTTTT. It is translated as CASSVGLAGVNTGELFF.

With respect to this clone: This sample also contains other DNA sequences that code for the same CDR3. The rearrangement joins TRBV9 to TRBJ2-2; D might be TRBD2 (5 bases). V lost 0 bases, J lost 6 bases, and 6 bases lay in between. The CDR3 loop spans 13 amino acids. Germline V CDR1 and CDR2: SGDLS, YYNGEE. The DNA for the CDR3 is TGTGCCAGCAGCGTAGTTAGCGCCGGGGAGCTGTTTTTT. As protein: CASSVVSAGELFF.

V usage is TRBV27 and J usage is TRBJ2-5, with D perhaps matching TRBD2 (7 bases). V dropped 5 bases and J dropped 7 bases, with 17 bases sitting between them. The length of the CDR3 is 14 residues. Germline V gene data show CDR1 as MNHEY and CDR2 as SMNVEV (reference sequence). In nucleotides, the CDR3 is TGTGCCAGCAGTCCACAGGCAGGGGAGGGGACCCAGTACTTC. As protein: CASSPQAGEGTQYF.

CDR3 sequence reads: CASSFTSYEQYF. The CDR3 DNA reads TGTGCCAGCAGCTTCACGAGCTACGAGCAGTACTTC. The V call is TRBV11-2, the J call TRBJ2-7; D ambiguous. V was clipped by 3 bases and J by 3 bases, with 6 bases between them. Germline CDR1 and CDR2: SGHAT and FQNNGV. This CDR3 has 12 residues.

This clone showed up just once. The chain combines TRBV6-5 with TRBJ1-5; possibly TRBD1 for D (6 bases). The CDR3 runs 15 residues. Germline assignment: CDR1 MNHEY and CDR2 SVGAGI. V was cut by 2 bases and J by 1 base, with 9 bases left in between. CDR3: CASSYRGASNQPQHF. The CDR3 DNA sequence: TGTGCCAGCAGTTACCGGGGGGCGAGCAATCAGCCCCAGCATTTT.

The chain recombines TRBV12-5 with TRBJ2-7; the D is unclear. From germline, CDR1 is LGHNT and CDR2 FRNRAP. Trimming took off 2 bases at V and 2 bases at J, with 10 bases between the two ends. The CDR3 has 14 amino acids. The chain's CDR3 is CASGLTDLTYEQYF. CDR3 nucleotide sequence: TGTGCTAGTGGTTTGACAGATCTTACCTACGAGCAGTACTTC.

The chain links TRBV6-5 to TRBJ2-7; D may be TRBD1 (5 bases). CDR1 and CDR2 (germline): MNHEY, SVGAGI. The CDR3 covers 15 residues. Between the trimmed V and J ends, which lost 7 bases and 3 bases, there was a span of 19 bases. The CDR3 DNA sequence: TGTGCCAGCACCCTCGGGTCAGGGATAAACTACGAGCAGTACTTC. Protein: CASTLGSGINYEQYF.

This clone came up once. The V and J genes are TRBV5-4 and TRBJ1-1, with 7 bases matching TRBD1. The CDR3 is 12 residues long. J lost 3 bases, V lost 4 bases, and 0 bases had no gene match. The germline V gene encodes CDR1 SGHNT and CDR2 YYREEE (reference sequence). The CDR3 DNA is TGTGCCAGCAGCGGGACAGACACTGAAGCTTTCTTT. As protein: CASSGTDTEAFF.

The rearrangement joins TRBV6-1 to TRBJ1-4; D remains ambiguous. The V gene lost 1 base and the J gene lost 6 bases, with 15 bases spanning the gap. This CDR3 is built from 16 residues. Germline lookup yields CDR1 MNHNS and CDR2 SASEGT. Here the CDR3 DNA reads TGTGCCAGCAGTGAAGATTGGCGCAGTATTTATGAAAAACTGTTTTTT. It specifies CASSEDWRSIYEKLFF.

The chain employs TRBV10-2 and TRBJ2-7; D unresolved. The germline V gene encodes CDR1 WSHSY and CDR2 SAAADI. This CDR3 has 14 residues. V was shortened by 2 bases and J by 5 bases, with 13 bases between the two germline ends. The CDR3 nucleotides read TGCGCCAGCAGTGAGGAAAGGGAAGGAGACGAGCAGTACTTC. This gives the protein CASSEEREGDEQYF.

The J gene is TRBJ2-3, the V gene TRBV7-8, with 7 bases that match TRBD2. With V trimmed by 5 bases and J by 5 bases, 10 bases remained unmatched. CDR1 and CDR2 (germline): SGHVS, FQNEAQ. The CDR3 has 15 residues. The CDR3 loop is CASSRGAGAVDTQYF. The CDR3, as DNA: TGTGCCAGCAGCCGAGGGGCGGGAGCGGTAGATACGCAGTATTTT.

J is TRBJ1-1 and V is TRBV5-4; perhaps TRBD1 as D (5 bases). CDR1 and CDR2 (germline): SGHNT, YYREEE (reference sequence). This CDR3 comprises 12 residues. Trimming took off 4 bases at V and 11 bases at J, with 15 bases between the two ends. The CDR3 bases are TGTGCCAGCAGCGTCGGTGGGTGGGACGCTTTCTTT. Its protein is CASSVGGWDAFF.

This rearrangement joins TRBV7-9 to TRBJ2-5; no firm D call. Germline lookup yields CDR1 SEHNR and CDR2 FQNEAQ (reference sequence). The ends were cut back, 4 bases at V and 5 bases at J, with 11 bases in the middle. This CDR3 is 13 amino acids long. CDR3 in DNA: TGTGCCAGCAGCTCGGGTGGCGAGGAGACCCAGTACTTC. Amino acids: CASSSGGEETQYF.

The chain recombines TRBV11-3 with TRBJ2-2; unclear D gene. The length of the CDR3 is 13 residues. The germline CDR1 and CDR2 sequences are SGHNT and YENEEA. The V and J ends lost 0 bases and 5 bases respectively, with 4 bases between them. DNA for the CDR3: TGTGCCAGCAGCTTAGATCTTACCGGGGAGCTGTTTTTT. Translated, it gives CASSLDLTGELFF. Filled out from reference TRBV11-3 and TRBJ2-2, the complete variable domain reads EAGVVQSPRYKIIEKKQPVAFWCNPISGHNTLYWYLQNLGQGPELLIRYENEEAVDDSQLPKDRFSAERLKGVDSTLKIQPAELGDSAVYLCASSLDLTGELFFGEGSRLTVL.

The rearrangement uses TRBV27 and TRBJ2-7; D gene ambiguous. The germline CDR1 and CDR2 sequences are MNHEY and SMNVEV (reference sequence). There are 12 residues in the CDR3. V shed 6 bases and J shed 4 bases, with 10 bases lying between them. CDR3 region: CASSQPPYEQYF. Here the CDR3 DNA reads TGTGCCAGCAGCCAACCCCCTTACGAGCAGTACTTC.

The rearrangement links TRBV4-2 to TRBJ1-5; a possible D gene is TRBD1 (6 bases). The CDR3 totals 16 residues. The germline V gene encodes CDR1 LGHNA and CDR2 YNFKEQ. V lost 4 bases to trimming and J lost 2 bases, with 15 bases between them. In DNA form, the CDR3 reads TGTGCCAGCAGCCTAGAAACAGGGCTAGGCAATCAGCCCCAGCATTTT. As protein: CASSLETGLGNQPQHF.

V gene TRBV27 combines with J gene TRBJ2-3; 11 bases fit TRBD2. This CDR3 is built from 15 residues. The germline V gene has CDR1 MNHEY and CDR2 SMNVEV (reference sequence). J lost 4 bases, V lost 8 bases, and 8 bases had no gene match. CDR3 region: CASHGVAGGSDTQYF. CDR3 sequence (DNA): TGTGCCAGCCACGGAGTAGCGGGAGGGTCAGATACGCAGTATTTT.

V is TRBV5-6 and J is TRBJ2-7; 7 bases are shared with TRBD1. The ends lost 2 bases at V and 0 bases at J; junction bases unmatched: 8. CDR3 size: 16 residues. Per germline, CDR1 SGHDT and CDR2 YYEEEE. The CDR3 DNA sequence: TGTGCCAGCAGCTTTCTTACCAGGGACAGCTCCTACGAGCAGTACTTC. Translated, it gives CASSFLTRDSSYEQYF. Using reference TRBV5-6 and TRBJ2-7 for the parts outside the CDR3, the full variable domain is DAGVTQSPTHLIKTRGQQVTLRCSPKSGHDTVSWYQQALGQGPQFIFQYYEEEERQRGNFPDRFSGHQFPNYSSELNVNALLLGDSALYLCASSFLTRDSSYEQYFGPGTRLTVT.

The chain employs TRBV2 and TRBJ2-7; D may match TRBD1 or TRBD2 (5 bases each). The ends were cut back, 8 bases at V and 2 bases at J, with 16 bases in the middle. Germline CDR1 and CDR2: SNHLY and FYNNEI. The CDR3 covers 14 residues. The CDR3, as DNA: TGTGCCAGCCGTGGGACCGTCTCTACCTACGAGCAGTACTTC. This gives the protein CASRGTVSTYEQYF.

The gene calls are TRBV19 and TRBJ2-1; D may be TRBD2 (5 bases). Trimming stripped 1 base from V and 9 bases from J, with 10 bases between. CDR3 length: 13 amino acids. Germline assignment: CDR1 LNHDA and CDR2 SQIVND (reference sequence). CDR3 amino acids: CASSIGAGAEQFF. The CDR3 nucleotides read TGTGCCAGTAGTATAGGGGCGGGTGCTGAGCAGTTCTTC.

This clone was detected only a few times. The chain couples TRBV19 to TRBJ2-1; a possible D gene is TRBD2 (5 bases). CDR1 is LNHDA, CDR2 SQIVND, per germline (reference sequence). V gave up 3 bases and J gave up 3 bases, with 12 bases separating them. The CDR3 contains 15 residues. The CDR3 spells CASSISDGDYNEQFF. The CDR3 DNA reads TGTGCCAGTAGTATCTCGGACGGGGACTACAATGAGCAGTTCTTC.

CDR3 region: CASSQDPAVNEQFF. DNA of the CDR3: TGCGCCAGCAGCCAAGATCCAGCGGTTAATGAGCAGTTCTTC. The chain carries TRBV4-1 and TRBJ2-1, with TRBD2 as a possible D gene (5 bases). CDR1 is MGHRA, CDR2 YSYEKL, per germline. This CDR3 contains 14 residues. The V end was cut by 0 bases, the J end by 7 bases, with 10 bases between.

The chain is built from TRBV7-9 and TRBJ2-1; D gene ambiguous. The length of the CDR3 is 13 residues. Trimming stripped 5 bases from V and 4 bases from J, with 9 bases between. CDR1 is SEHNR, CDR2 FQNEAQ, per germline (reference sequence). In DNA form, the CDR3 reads TGTGCCAGCAGCCAATGGGCTTACAATGAGCAGTTCTTC. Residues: CASSQWAYNEQFF.